This entry lists 5 T cell receptor beta chains sequenced from one sample in a study of patients and donors after allogeneic stem cell transplantation (TCRdb year 2020). The library was prepared using RT-PCR. TCRdb records NextSeq 550 as the sequencer. TCRdb cleaned the public reads at Q25 with fastp, built clones with MiXCR and kept in-frame beta chains. When rows share a CDR3 protein, they turn into one entry using the most common DNA and genes. The table for this sample lists about a million distinct CDR3 sequences; roughly 18% of them were counted only once. Of the sample, 5% to 6.5% falls within the top ten clones. Material for sequencing was blood, either unsorted or a sorted T cell fraction (not recorded which). These receptors all come from a human donor who was either an allogeneic HSCT recipient or a stem cell or donor lymphocyte infusion donor (not recorded which). It is not recorded whose cells these are; they may come from a transplant donor.

The chain is built from TRBV27 and TRBJ2-1, with D possibly being TRBD2 (6 bases). V shed 3 bases and J shed 7 bases, with 13 bases lying between them. The germline CDR1 and CDR2 sequences are MNHEY and SMNVEV (reference sequence). This CDR3 comprises 14 residues. The CDR3 here is CASSFEIGRNEQFF. The CDR3 coding sequence is TGTGCCAGCAGTTTTGAGATTGGGAGGAATGAGCAGTTCTTC.

The chain links TRBV12-3 or TRBV12-4 to TRBJ1-5, with D unclear. This CDR3 has 16 amino acids. Trimming removed 2 bases at V and 1 base at J, with 12 bases between. DNA for the CDR3: TGTGCCAGCAGTTTACGTCCCTCGGTCAGCAATCAGCCCCAGCATTTT. It encodes CASSLRPSVSNQPQHF.

This CDR3 reads CASTDFGGQTREEQYF. The CDR3 DNA reads TGTGCCAGCACCGATTTTGGGGGACAGACCAGGGAGGAGCAGTACTTC. The V call is TRBV12-3 or TRBV12-4, the J call TRBJ2-7; TRBD1 aligns across 7 bases. V was pared by 7 bases and J by 7 bases, with 19 bases of the junction left unmatched. The CDR3 runs to 16 residues.

The J gene is TRBJ2-2, the V gene TRBV9; no clear D. CDR1 and CDR2 (germline): SGDLS, YYNGEE. There are 16 residues in the CDR3. With 0 bases removed from V and 4 bases from J, the gap between germline ends came to 13 bases. The DNA of the CDR3 is TGTGCCAGCAGCGTAGGGGTCGGGTCGAGCACCGGGGAGCTGTTTTTT. Protein product: CASSVGVGSSTGELFF.

The chain joins TRBV5-1 to TRBJ1-1; D not certain. The CDR3 extends over 15 amino acids. With 0 bases removed from V and 0 bases from J, the gap between germline ends came to 9 bases. Germline values: CDR1 SGHRS, CDR2 YFSETQ. DNA for the CDR3: TGCGCCAGCAGCTTGGGCGGCCTTTTGAACACTGAAGCTTTCTTT. This gives the protein CASSLGGLLNTEAFF.